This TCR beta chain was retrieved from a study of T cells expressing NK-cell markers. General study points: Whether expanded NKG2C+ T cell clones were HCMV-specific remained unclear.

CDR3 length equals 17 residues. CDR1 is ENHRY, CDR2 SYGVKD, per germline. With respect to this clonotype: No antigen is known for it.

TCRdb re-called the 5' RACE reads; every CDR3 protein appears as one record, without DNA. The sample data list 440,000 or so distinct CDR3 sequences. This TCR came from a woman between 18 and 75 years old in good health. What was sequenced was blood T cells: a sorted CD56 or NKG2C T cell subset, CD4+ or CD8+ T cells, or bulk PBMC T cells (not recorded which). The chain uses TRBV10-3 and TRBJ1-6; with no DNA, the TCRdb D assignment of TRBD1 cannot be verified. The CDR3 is CAISESLKPGQGSPLHF.